These 5 T cell receptor beta chains were sequenced from one sample in a study of molecular identifiers for immune sequencing clone quantification. In TCRdb, the PCR reads were re-called with MiXCR into one record per CDR3 protein. The table lists tens of thousands of distinct CDR3 sequences, roughly 24% of them singletons. Sequencing used naive CD8+ T cells from blood, with Jurkat cell RNA spiked in. As for subset: FACS-sorted CD8+CD4-CCR7+CD45RA+ naive T cells. Every receptor here comes from a human donor in good health. Some libraries in this study had Jurkat cell RNA spiked in.

This clonotype was detected ten times or more. CDR3 nucleotide sequence: TGTGCCAGCAGTGAACGGGGGGCGCCTGGCTACACCTTC. Amino acid sequence: CASSERGAPGYTF. The J gene is TRBJ1-2, the V gene TRBV6-1; tentative D call: TRBD1 (6 bases). The length of the CDR3 is 13 residues. Looked up from germline, CDR1 is MNHNS and CDR2 is SASEGT. V lost 2 bases, J lost 7 bases, and 11 bases lay in between.

About this clonotype: One end of the junction varies from germline; a read error may be responsible. The rearrangement joins TRBV19 to TRBJ2-5; D is possibly TRBD1 (6 bases). In germline, CDR1 is LNHDA, CDR2 SQIVND (reference sequence). The CDR3 covers 15 residues. As DNA, the CDR3 is TGTGCCAGTAGTATCGAAGCGTGGGGGCACGAGACCCAGCACTTC. Encoded protein: CASSIEAWGHETQHF.

On this clonotype: A single base separates this from a much larger clone, so it may be a read error. Here the CDR3 omits its conserved ending phenylalanine or tryptophan, so a read error is the likely source. The CDR3 spells CASSLFGELGTEAFL. In nucleotides, the CDR3 is TGTGCCAGCAGTTTATTCGGGGAATTGGGCACTGAAGCTTTCCTT. The rearrangement joins TRBV28 to TRBJ1-1; D not certain. Looked up from germline, CDR1 is MDHEN and CDR2 is SYDVKM. V was shortened by 1 base and J by 4 bases, with 13 bases between the two germline ends. The CDR3 is made up of 15 amino acids.

Many counts were recorded for this clonotype. The junction and the germline gene differ at one end; a read error may be behind it. The V and J genes are TRBV7-2 and TRBJ2-3; 8 nucleotides match TRBD2. Germline V gene sequence: CDR1 SGHTA, CDR2 FQGNSA. This CDR3 comprises 16 residues. The CDR3 nucleotides read TGTGCCAGCCGCTTGCCCGGGGGGGGGGCCACAGATACGCAGTATTTT. It encodes CASRLPGGGATDTQYF. The full variable domain, its missing parts supplied by reference TRBV7-2 and TRBJ2-3, is GAGVSQSPSNKVTEKGKDVELRCDPISGHTALYWYRQSLGQGLEFLIYFQGNSAPDKSGLPSDRFSAERTGGSVSTLTIQRTQQEDSAVYLCASRLPGGGATDTQYFGPGTRLTVL.

This clonotype was recorded many times. The chain employs TRBV7-9 and TRBJ1-3; TRBD1 might be the D (5 bases). Germline CDR1 reads SEHNR; CDR2 reads FQNEAQ (reference sequence). This CDR3 region has 14 residues. Trimming left V 5 bases short and J 8 bases short, with 16 bases between. This CDR3 reads CASSHLSEGDTIYF. CDR3 bases: TGTGCCAGCAGCCACTTATCTGAAGGGGACACCATATATTTT.